The 22 T cell receptor beta chains in this list originate from one sample, sequenced in a study of cytomegalovirus exposure and HLA in healthy donors. PCR amplification relied on 60 Vbeta primers (plus 13 Jbeta primers). This table comes from immunoSEQ multiplex PCR, and its TCRdb copy is limited to in-frame clones, with some not included. The sample holds about 140,000 clones; around 80% are singletons and the top ten take around 2.9%. Sequencing was carried out using PBMCs. These receptors all stem from a female donor in good health and CMV-seronegative.

V gene TRBV5-1 combines with J gene TRBJ2-5, with D possibly being TRBD2 (6 bases). In germline, CDR1 is SGHRS, CDR2 YFSETQ. Trimming took 4 bases from V and 5 from J, leaving 12 bases between them. CDR3 size: 13 residues. The CDR3 loop is CASSRRLGETQYF. The CDR3 DNA follows: TGCGCCAGCAGCCGTAGACTAGGCGAGACCCAGTACTTC.

The rearrangement uses TRBV2 and TRBJ2-1; weak D call: TRBD1 (5 bases). CDR3 size: 14 residues. The V gene lost 3 bases and the J gene lost 7 bases, with 13 bases spanning the gap. Looked up from germline, CDR1 is SNHLY and CDR2 is FYNNEI. The CDR3 nucleotides are TGTGCCAGCAGTGACATAGGGGCTCGGAATGAGCAGTTCTTC. It encodes CASSDIGARNEQFF.

This clone appeared a few times. J is TRBJ2-7 and V is TRBV18; D is perhaps TRBD1 (6 bases). This CDR3 is built from 15 residues. Germline loops: CDR1 KGHSH, CDR2 LQKENI. V was trimmed by 3 bases and J by 7 bases, leaving 19 bases between them. Here the CDR3 reads CASSPTGSATGEQYF. The DNA for the CDR3 is TGTGCCAGCTCACCGACAGGTTCGGCCACTGGGGAGCAGTACTTC.

The chain combines TRBV6-1 with TRBJ2-7; 9 bases line up with TRBD2. There are 14 residues in the CDR3. The V segment lost 6 bases and the J segment 0 bases; nucleotides outside the gene matches: 3. Germline CDR1 MNHNS, CDR2 SASEGT. CDR3 DNA: TGTGCCAGCAGCGGACTAGCGACCTCCTACGAGCAGTACTTC. Amino acid sequence: CASSGLATSYEQYF.

The chain has TRBV21-1 and TRBJ1-4; TRBD1, the table's D call, lacks a check against the DNA. TRBV21-1 is designated a pseudogene. The CDR3 length is 16 residues. The CDR3 DNA is TGTGCCAGCAGCCAAGGAACATTAACAACTAATGAAAAACTGTTTTTT. Protein product: CASSQGTLTTNEKLFF.

This clone was recorded once. The CDR3 bases are TGCAGCGTTGAAGGGGGCCGATACAATGAGCAGTTCTTC. It is translated as CSVEGGRYNEQFF. This chain uses TRBV29-1 with TRBJ2-1; a weak D match, TRBD1 (5 bases). Per the germline V gene, CDR1 is SQVTM and CDR2 is ANQGSEA. The CDR3 has 13 residues. Between the trimmed V and J ends, which lost 1 base and 4 bases, there was a span of 8 bases.

The rearrangement uses TRBV4-2 and TRBJ2-5; 7 nucleotides agree with TRBD1. The J call may be faulty, since TRBJ2-7 better matches the DNA end. CDR1 is LGHNA, CDR2 YNFKEQ, per germline. The CDR3 covers 17 residues. CDR3 amino acids: CASSQVGLTGRPYEQYF. The DNA of the CDR3 is TGTGCCAGCAGCCAAGTTGGGTTGACAGGGCGACCCTACGAGCAGTACTTC.

Note on this clone: At one end the junction does not follow the germline gene, possibly because of a read error. J is TRBJ2-5 and V is TRBV29-1; TRBD1 is a possible D gene (6 bases). CDR3 length: 14 amino acids. Germline V gives CDR1 SQVTM, CDR2 ANQGSEA. The CDR3 loop reads CSVGESWPVYRVNF. CDR3 DNA sequence: TGCAGCGTTGGAGAGTCCTGGCCCGTGTACAGGGTGAACTTC.

The V gene is TRBV19, the J gene TRBJ2-1; tentative D call: TRBD1 (6 bases). The CDR3 extends over 15 amino acids. Germline CDR1 LNHDA, CDR2 SQIVND (reference sequence). The germline V and J ends were trimmed by 7 bases and 3 bases, with 16 bases remaining between them. CDR3 protein: CASIAPGDFYNEQFF. CDR3 DNA: TGTGCCAGTATCGCCCCAGGGGATTTCTACAATGAGCAGTTCTTC. The full variable domain, completed using reference TRBV19 and TRBJ2-1, is DGGITQSPKYLFRKEGQNVTLSCEQNLNHDAMYWYRQDPGQGLRLIYYSQIVNDFQKGDIAEGYSVSREKKESFPLTVTSAQKNPTAFYLCASIAPGDFYNEQFFGPGTRLTVL.

This clone was seen only a few times. J is TRBJ2-5 and V is TRBV9; 7 positions match TRBD1. The CDR3 runs 18 residues. The germline gives CDR1 SGDLS, CDR2 YYNGEE. Unmatched junction bases numbered 16, after V lost 0 bases and J lost 5 bases. The CDR3 sequence: CASSVAEWTGLSGETQYF. The CDR3 DNA sequence: TGTGCCAGCAGCGTAGCAGAGTGGACAGGCCTATCCGGGGAGACCCAGTACTTC.

The J gene is TRBJ2-3, the V gene TRBV5-1, with 7 bases identical to TRBD1. Germline trimming cut 0 bases from V and 6 bases from J; bases unmatched to any gene: 10. The CDR3 contains 16 residues. Germline V gives CDR1 SGHRS, CDR2 YFSETQ. Here the CDR3 reads CASSLAMPRGGDTQYF. CDR3 in DNA: TGCGCCAGCAGCTTGGCCATGCCCCGAGGGGGCGATACGCAGTATTTT.

This clone was observed a few times. This chain joins TRBV7-9 and TRBJ2-7; 15 bases align to TRBD2. The V segment lost 5 bases and the J segment 2 bases; nucleotides outside the gene matches: 4. The CDR3 spans 16 residues. In germline, CDR1 is SEHNR, CDR2 FQNEAQ (reference sequence). This CDR3 is CASSRTSGRGTYEQYF. In DNA form, the CDR3 reads TGTGCCAGCAGCAGGACTAGCGGGAGGGGGACCTACGAGCAGTACTTC.

The V gene is TRBV18, the J gene TRBJ2-7; the D gene is possibly TRBD1 (6 bases). V dropped 6 bases and J dropped 3 bases, with 12 bases sitting between them. This CDR3 comprises 13 residues. The germline gives CDR1 KGHSH, CDR2 LQKENI. The CDR3 DNA reads as TGTGCCAGCTCCACACAGGGCAACTACGAGCAGTACTTC. Its protein is CASSTQGNYEQYF.

This clone came up once. This chain connects TRBV2 to TRBJ2-2, with TRBD2 matching 12 bases. V lost 4 bases to trimming and J lost 6 bases; unmatched junction nucleotides: 12. The germline V gene has CDR1 SNHLY and CDR2 FYNNEI. This CDR3 region has 18 residues. The CDR3 nucleotides read TGTGCCAGCAGTGGAGGTACTAGCGGGAGGATCCGAGCCGGGGAGCTGTTTTTT. It codes for CASSGGTSGRIRAGELFF. Supplemented by reference TRBV2 and TRBJ2-2, the full variable domain reads EPEVTQTPSHQVTQMGQEVILRCVPISNHLYFYWYRQILGQKVEFLVSFYNNEISEKSEIFDDQFSVERPDGSNFTLKIRSTKLEDSAMYFCASSGGTSGRIRAGELFFGEGSRLTVL.

The V and J genes are TRBV19 and TRBJ2-2, with TRBD2 matching over 8 bases. CDR3 length equals 14 residues. Unmatched junction bases numbered 3, after V lost 3 bases and J lost 6 bases. Germline loops: CDR1 LNHDA, CDR2 SQIVND (reference sequence). The CDR3 DNA is TGTGCCAGTAGTATGCGGGGGGCCCCCGGGGAGCTGTTTTTT. It codes for CASSMRGAPGELFF.

The J gene is TRBJ2-3, the V gene TRBV7-2, with D possibly TRBD2 on 6 matching bases. From germline, CDR1 is SGHTA and CDR2 FQGNSA. CDR3 length: 16 residues. Trimming removed 1 base at V and 2 bases at J, with 13 bases between. CDR3 nucleotides: TGTGCCAGCAGCTTAGAGGCAGGGAGGTCCACAGATACGCAGTATTTT. This translates into CASSLEAGRSTDTQYF.

In this sample, this clone turned up once. The V gene is TRBV30, the J gene TRBJ2-7; D possibly corresponds to TRBD1 (5 bases). The CDR3 has 13 residues. V shed 3 bases and J shed 4 bases, with 13 bases lying between them. Germline CDR1 and CDR2: GTSNPN and SVGIG (reference sequence). The CDR3 region has the DNA TGTGCCTGGAGGTGGCAGGGATCTTACGAGCAGTACTTC. Translation: CAWRWQGSYEQYF.

There are a few counts of this clone. The chain uses TRBV28 and TRBJ1-6, with TRBD1 identical over 8 bases. This CDR3 comprises 16 residues. Germline CDR1 reads MDHEN; CDR2 reads SYDVKM. The V segment lost 2 bases and the J segment 7 bases; nucleotides outside the gene matches: 7. In DNA form, the CDR3 reads TGTGCCAGCAGTTTAGGGGGGGCAGGGGGCAATTCACCCCTCCACTTT. Translated: CASSLGGAGGNSPLHF. Looking up the rest from reference TRBV28 and TRBJ1-6 gives the full variable domain: DVKVTQSSRYLVKRTGEKVFLECVQDMDHENMFWYRQDPGLGLRLIYFSYDVKMKEKGDIPEGYSVSREKKERFSLILESASTNQTSMYLCASSLGGAGGNSPLHFGNGTRLTVT.

The chain employs TRBV27 and TRBJ1-1, with 9 bases identical to TRBD1. Germline CDR1 is MNHEY and CDR2 is SMNVEV (reference sequence). The junction had 8 bases not matched to a gene; V was cut back by 1 base and J by 2 bases. This CDR3 region has 17 residues. This CDR3 is CASSLFLPGQGNTEAFF. The CDR3 bases are TGTGCCAGCAGTTTATTTTTACCGGGACAGGGAAACACTGAAGCTTTCTTT.

The rearrangement links TRBV5-4 to TRBJ1-2; D is perhaps TRBD1 (6 bases). The V gene's germline CDR1 is SGHNT and CDR2 YYREEE (reference sequence). V was pared by 4 bases and J by 4 bases, with 17 bases between. This CDR3 is built from 15 residues. The CDR3 sequence: CASSGLTGLLYGYTF. In nucleotides, the CDR3 is TGTGCCAGCAGCGGGTTGACAGGTCTTCTCTATGGCTACACCTTC.

Concerning this clone itself: Mismatch with germline at one junction end may stem from a read error. The chain links TRBV6-1 to TRBJ1-2; 7 positions match TRBD1. Germline CDR1 MNHNS, CDR2 SASEGT. The CDR3 totals 15 residues. The CDR3 coding sequence is TGTGCCAGCAGTCTAACCGGGACAGCTAACTATGGCTACCCCTTC. Translated: CASSLTGTANYGYPF.

This chain joins TRBV28 and TRBJ1-2; no reliable D call. This CDR3 spans 14 amino acids. Germline V gene data show CDR1 as MDHEN and CDR2 as SYDVKM. The V end lost 3 bases, the J end lost 7 bases, and 15 bases lay between the germline ends. The CDR3 nucleotides are TGTGCCAGCAGTTTTCGCAGTTTGACTCGTGGCTACACCTTC. Its protein product is CASSFRSLTRGYTF.